Below, 8 T cell receptor beta chains from the same sample are listed, as sequenced in a study of response to subunit inactivated influenza vaccine. TCRdb reanalysed the RT-PCR reads using MiXCR and keeps one entry per CDR3 protein. Counted here are fewer than 750,000 distinct CDR3 sequences, 12% to 15% occurring once; the ten biggest clones make up 11%. The sequencing used PBMCs from blood, collected 11 to 12 days after vaccination. All receptors derive from a man in his fifties who received an inactivated influenza vaccine.

The chain is built from TRBV5-1 and TRBJ2-6; a possible D gene is TRBD2 (6 bases). The V gene lost 0 bases and the J gene lost 2 bases, with 18 bases spanning the gap. This CDR3 is 19 amino acids long. CDR1 is SGHRS and CDR2 is YFSETQ in the germline V gene. This CDR3 reads CASSLVGRGGMAGANVLTF. The CDR3, as DNA: TGCGCCAGCAGCTTGGTGGGTCGGGGAGGTATGGCTGGGGCCAACGTCCTGACTTTC.

The chain has TRBV14 and TRBJ2-1; unclear D gene. CDR1 is SGHDN and CDR2 is FVKESK in the germline V gene. Trimming left V 5 bases short and J 8 bases short, with 16 bases between. The CDR3 sequence is 14 residues long. CDR3 in amino acids: CASSKVSRSHEQFF. CDR3 bases: TGTGCCAGCAGCAAGGTTTCGAGGTCCCATGAGCAGTTCTTC.

The gene calls are TRBV12-3 or TRBV12-4 and TRBJ1-5; weak D call: TRBD1 (6 bases). Trimming removed 2 bases from V and 4 bases from J, with 12 bases in between. CDR3 size: 15 residues. This CDR3 is CASSLYWGQNQPQHF. Here the CDR3 DNA reads TGTGCCAGCAGTTTATACTGGGGGCAGAATCAGCCCCAGCATTTT.

This clonotype showed up just a few times. V usage is TRBV3-1 and J usage is TRBJ2-7; D is uncertain. This CDR3 has 11 amino acids. Germline V CDR1 and CDR2: LGHDT, YNNKEL (reference sequence). The ends were cut back, 2 bases at V and 7 bases at J, with 6 bases in the middle. The CDR3 sequence is CASSQHREQYF. The CDR3 DNA follows: TGTGCCAGCAGCCAACATAGGGAGCAGTACTTC.

The J gene is TRBJ1-5, the V gene TRBV20-1, with a possible D match to TRBD1 (6 bases). Germline V lookup: CDR1 DFQATT, CDR2 SNEGSKA (reference sequence). The CDR3 length is 15 residues. The V end lost 4 bases, the J end lost 1 base, and 14 bases lay between the germline ends. CDR3 region: CSATRGGLSNQPQHF. CDR3 nucleotides: TGCAGTGCTACTCGAGGGGGATTAAGCAATCAGCCCCAGCATTTT.

The chain links TRBV3-1 to TRBJ2-5, with 10 bases aligning to TRBD2. In germline, CDR1 is LGHDT, CDR2 YNNKEL (reference sequence). The CDR3 length is 15 residues. V lost 7 bases and J lost 1; bases outside the gene matches: 6. CDR3 in amino acids: CASTASGRSQETQYF. As DNA, the CDR3 is TGTGCCAGCACCGCTAGCGGGAGATCCCAAGAGACCCAGTACTTC.

The V gene is TRBV7-9, the J gene TRBJ1-2; unclear D gene. V lost 5 bases and J 0 bases, leaving 13 bases between the germline ends. The CDR3 loop spans 15 amino acids. Per the germline V gene, CDR1 is SEHNR and CDR2 is FQNEAQ (reference sequence). Here the CDR3 reads CASSPTDRPNYGYTF. CDR3 DNA sequence: TGTGCCAGCAGCCCTACGGACCGGCCTAACTATGGCTACACCTTC.

The table lists this clonotype with a few counts. The V call is TRBV28, the J call TRBJ2-3; TRBD1 might be the D (5 bases). CDR1 is MDHEN, CDR2 SYDVKM, per germline. The V end lost 6 bases, the J end lost 7 bases, and 14 bases lay between the germline ends. The CDR3 extends over 13 amino acids. Written as DNA, the CDR3 is TGTGCCAGCAGCCCGACAGCGATGAATACGCAGTATTTT. It specifies CASSPTAMNTQYF.